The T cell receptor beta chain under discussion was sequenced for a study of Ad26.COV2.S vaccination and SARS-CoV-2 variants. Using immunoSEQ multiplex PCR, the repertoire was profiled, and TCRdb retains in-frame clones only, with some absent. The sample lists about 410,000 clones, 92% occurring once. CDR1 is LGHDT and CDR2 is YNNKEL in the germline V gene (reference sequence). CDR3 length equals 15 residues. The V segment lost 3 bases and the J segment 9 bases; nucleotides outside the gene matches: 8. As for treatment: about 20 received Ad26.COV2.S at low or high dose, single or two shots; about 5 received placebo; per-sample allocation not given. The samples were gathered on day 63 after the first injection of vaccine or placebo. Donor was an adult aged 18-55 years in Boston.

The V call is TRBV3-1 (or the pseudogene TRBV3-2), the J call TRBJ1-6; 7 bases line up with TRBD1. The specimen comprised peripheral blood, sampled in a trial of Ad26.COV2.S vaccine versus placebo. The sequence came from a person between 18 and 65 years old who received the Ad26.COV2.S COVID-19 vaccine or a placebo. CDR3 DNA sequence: TGTGCCAGCAGCCACTCAGACAGGGATGGTTCACCCCTCCACTTT. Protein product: CASSHSDRDGSPLHF.